This T cell receptor (beta chain) derives from a study of cytomegalovirus exposure and HLA in healthy donors. PCR was performed using 60 Vbeta and 13 Jbeta primers. Profiling relied on immunoSEQ multiplex PCR, and the TCRdb table lists in-frame clones only, not all of them. Among about 160,000 clones listed, 75% were seen once. The V gene lost 6 bases and the J gene lost 1 base, with 12 bases spanning the gap. This CDR3 contains 14 residues. Per the germline V gene, CDR1 is MNHEY and CDR2 is SVGAGI. Only a few counts were recorded for this clone. Its antigen is not known. Study observations and caveats: Accounts indicate the classifier identified cytomegalovirus status with strong specificity and sensitivity.

The TCR was taken from a female donor in good health and CMV-seronegative. The chain links TRBV6-5 to TRBJ1-2; D is perhaps TRBD1 (6 bases). Material: PBMCs. In DNA form, the CDR3 reads TGTGCCAGCAGGTCAGGGGCGCATAACTATGGCTACACCTTC. This translates into CASRSGAHNYGYTF.